Presented here are 28 T cell receptor beta chains from one specimen sequenced in a study of molecular identifiers for immune sequencing clone quantification (dated by TCRdb to between 2018 and 2020). Preparation of the library involved PCR. Sequenced using an Illumina HiSeq 4000. In-frame beta chains were kept once TCRdb had trimmed the public reads at Q25 with fastp and called clones with MiXCR. Under each unique CDR3 protein, matching rows form one entry showing the most common genes and DNA. The sample table contains roughly 9,700 distinct CDR3 sequences; only one count was recorded for more than 15% of them. The ten biggest clones cover around 1.5% of the sample. Sequencing input: naive CD8+ T cells from blood, with Jurkat cell RNA spiked in. This specimen's cell subset or site label, per the study, means: FACS-sorted CD8+CD4-CCR7+CD45RA+ naive T cells. The receptors were gathered from a human donor in good health. Some libraries in this study had Jurkat cell RNA spiked in.

This clonotype appeared many times. The rearrangement links TRBV11-2 to TRBJ2-7; D tentatively fits TRBD1 or TRBD2 (5 bases each). The CDR3 is made up of 11 amino acids. Trimming removed 4 bases at V and 7 bases at J, with 8 bases between. Per the germline V gene, CDR1 is SGHAT and CDR2 is FQNNGV. The chain's CDR3 is CASSSGREQYF. The DNA for the CDR3 is TGTGCCAGCAGCTCGGGGCGGGAGCAGTACTTC.

In this sample, this clonotype is medium-sized. This rearrangement joins TRBV29-1 to TRBJ2-2, with 9 bases matching TRBD1. CDR1 and CDR2 from the germline V gene are SQVTM and ANQGSEA. The V gene end was trimmed by 7 bases and the J gene end by 4 bases; junction bases not matched to a gene: 4. This CDR3 is built from 13 residues. CDR3 nucleotides: TGCAGCGACCGGGACAGGGTCACCGGGGAGCTGTTTTTT. It encodes CSDRDRVTGELFF.

At least ten counts were recorded for this clonotype. This chain uses TRBV27 with TRBJ2-3; 10 bases match TRBD2. J gave up 6 bases and V 3 bases, and 6 bases lay outside the gene matches. This CDR3 region has 15 residues. The V gene's germline CDR1 is MNHEY and CDR2 SMNVEV (reference sequence). The CDR3 region is CASSFTSGTLDTQYF. The CDR3 DNA reads as TGTGCCAGCAGTTTCACTAGCGGGACCCTGGATACGCAGTATTTT.

In the case of this clonotype: Since a much larger clone is just one base distant, this may be a read error. The J gene is TRBJ2-3, the V gene TRBV20-1, with 15 bases fitting TRBD2. The CDR3 totals 18 residues. Germline V gives CDR1 DFQATT, CDR2 SNEGSKA (reference sequence). The V and J ends lost 3 bases and 4 bases, in that order; junction bases with no gene match: 11. Written as DNA, the CDR3 is TGCAGTGCTAGTCTAGGGACTAGCGGGAGGACCTTGGCAGATACGCAGTATTTT. Translating gives CSASLGTSGRTLADTQYF.

This clonotype was detected only a few times. V and J are TRBV20-1 and TRBJ2-7; possibly TRBD1 for D (5 bases). The CDR3 length is 13 residues. Germline V gives CDR1 DFQATT, CDR2 SNEGSKA (reference sequence). Trimming took 4 bases from V and 4 from J, leaving 14 bases between them. The DNA of the CDR3 is TGCAGTGCTATCAGTAGGGGTAGTTACGAGCAGTACTTC. Amino acids: CSAISRGSYEQYF.

This clonotype was detected many times. The chain links TRBV30 to TRBJ2-7, with 7 bases aligning to TRBD2. CDR3 length equals 14 residues. Looked up from germline, CDR1 is GTSNPN and CDR2 is SVGIG (reference sequence). Trimming cost V 2 bases and J 2 bases; bases outside gene matches: 6. CDR3 nucleotides: TGTGCCTGGAGTACAACTAGCGTAGCCTACGAGCAGTACTTC. This encodes CAWSTTSVAYEQYF. Full variable domain (remainder filled in from reference TRBV30 and TRBJ2-7): SQTIHQWPATLVQPVGSPLSLECTVEGTSNPNLYWYRQAAGRGLQLLFYSVGIGQISSEVPQNLSASRPQDRQFILSSKKLLLSDSGFYLCAWSTTSVAYEQYFGPGTRLTVT.

This clonotype was picked up many times. The chain uses TRBV11-2 and TRBJ1-6; D perhaps matches TRBD1 (5 bases). Germline V CDR1 and CDR2: SGHAT, FQNNGV. The CDR3 is made up of 15 amino acids. Between the trimmed V and J ends, which lost 5 bases and 9 bases, there was a span of 17 bases. CDR3 bases: TGTGCCAGCAGCGCCGGCGGTGGGGCAGGTTCACCCCTCCACTTT. Protein product: CASSAGGGAGSPLHF.

This clonotype is categorized as medium-sized. V and J are TRBV7-9 and TRBJ1-1; no firm D call. V dropped 1 base and J dropped 1 base, with 7 bases sitting between them. This CDR3 comprises 14 residues. Germline V gene data show CDR1 as SEHNR and CDR2 as FQNEAQ (reference sequence). CDR3 sequence reads: CASSLVFSNTEAFF. Here the CDR3 DNA reads TGTGCCAGCAGCTTAGTCTTCTCGAACACTGAAGCTTTCTTT.

J is TRBJ2-2 and V is TRBV7-6, with TRBD2 as a possible D gene (5 bases). V gave up 1 base and J gave up 0 bases, with 9 bases separating them. Germline V gene data show CDR1 as SGHVS and CDR2 as FNYEAQ. This CDR3 has 16 residues. CDR3 DNA: TGTGCCAGCAGCTTAGAAGCGGAGCCGAACACCGGGGAGCTGTTTTTT. Its protein is CASSLEAEPNTGELFF.

This clonotype is medium-sized. This chain links TRBV7-9 with TRBJ2-3; 12 positions agree with TRBD2. Per germline, CDR1 SEHNR and CDR2 FQNEAQ (reference sequence). The CDR3 extends over 17 amino acids. V dropped 5 bases and J dropped 6; count of bases not matched to a gene: 12. The CDR3 region has the DNA TGTGCCAGCAGCCCGAGACTAGCGGGAGATGTAAGGGATACGCAGTATTTT. This codes for CASSPRLAGDVRDTQYF.

Many counts were recorded for this clonotype. The rearrangement joins TRBV4-3 to TRBJ2-1, with D hard to call. From germline, CDR1 is LGHNA and CDR2 YSLEER. The CDR3 has 13 amino acids. Trimming left V 4 bases short and J 6 bases short, with 10 bases between. The CDR3 DNA reads TGCGCCAGCAGCCTGATGTCAGGCAATGAGCAGTTCTTC. This translates into CASSLMSGNEQFF.

This clonotype was seen repeatedly, ten times or more. The chain is built from TRBV2 and TRBJ2-7, with TRBD2 identical over 10 bases. Germline-derived CDR1 and CDR2 are SNHLY and FYNNEI. The CDR3 consists of 20 residues. V gave up 4 bases and J gave up 4 bases; unmatched junction bases: 22. The CDR3 DNA follows: TGTGCCAGCAGTGGCGGGACACTACCTTTACAACTAGCGGGGCCGTACGAGCAGTACTTC. Translating it yields CASSGGTLPLQLAGPYEQYF.

In its sample, this clonotype was seen many times. This chain links TRBV7-6 with TRBJ2-7; weak D call: TRBD2 (5 bases). The CDR3 is made up of 15 amino acids. The V end was cut by 9 bases, the J end by 6 bases, with 24 bases between. Germline V gives CDR1 SGHVS, CDR2 FNYEAQ. CDR3 residues: CASNRLLDSPGEQYF. DNA of the CDR3: TGTGCCAGTAACAGACTCCTGGACTCACCGGGCGAGCAGTACTTC.

This clonotype rates as medium-sized. The chain employs TRBV29-1 and TRBJ2-7; TRBD1 matches at 7 bases. The length of the CDR3 is 11 residues. Germline CDR1 is SQVTM and CDR2 is ANQGSEA. Trimming removed 6 bases from V and 4 bases from J; junction bases left unmatched: 3. The CDR3 is CSVEQGYEQYF. The CDR3 region has the DNA TGCAGCGTGGAACAGGGGTACGAGCAGTACTTC.

This clonotype is deemed medium-sized. The V call is TRBV29-1, the J call TRBJ2-7, with 7 bases fitting TRBD2. The CDR3 totals 13 residues. CDR1 SQVTM and CDR2 ANQGSEA come from the germline V gene. Trimming at V came to 5 bases and at J to 1 base, leaving 5 bases not matched to a gene. DNA for the CDR3: TGCAGCGTTTTGGCGGGAGAGTCCTACGAGCAGTACTTC. It codes for CSVLAGESYEQYF.

The chain joins TRBV11-2 to TRBJ2-1; 8 bases are shared with TRBD2. The CDR3 sequence is 16 residues long. CDR1 and CDR2 from the germline V gene are SGHAT and FQNNGV. With 2 bases clipped from V and 4 bases from J, the junction kept 7 bases outside the gene matches. This chain's CDR3 is CASSLLSGRWYNEQFF. CDR3 in DNA: TGTGCCAGCAGCTTATTAAGCGGGAGATGGTACAATGAGCAGTTCTTC.

Relative to its sample, this clonotype is medium-sized. The chain is built from TRBV4-2 and TRBJ2-7; D might be TRBD2 (6 bases). The germline V gene encodes CDR1 LGHNA and CDR2 YNFKEQ. The CDR3 runs to 19 residues. The germline V and J ends were trimmed by 1 base and 4 bases, with 26 bases remaining between them. CDR3 residues: CASSQAWASDSPPGYEQYF. CDR3 coding DNA: TGTGCCAGCAGCCAAGCTTGGGCTAGCGACTCGCCCCCTGGATACGAGCAGTACTTC.

Note on this clonotype: Mismatch with germline at one junction end may stem from a read error. The chain has TRBV12-3 or TRBV12-4 and TRBJ1-5, with D possibly being TRBD1 (6 bases). The CDR3 contains 15 residues. The CDR3 nucleotides read TGCGCCAGCAGTTTCAAGGGGGAGGGCAATCAGCCCCAGCATTTT. Protein: CASSFKGEGNQPQHF.

Many counts were recorded for this clonotype. J is TRBJ1-6 and V is TRBV27; D call uncertain. The CDR3 loop spans 13 amino acids. Germline-derived CDR1 and CDR2 are MNHEY and SMNVEV (reference sequence). Deletions cut 3 bases from V and 9 bases from J, with 9 bases between. CDR3 nucleotide sequence: TGTGCCAGCAGTTTTATGGCCGGTTCACCCCTCCACTTT. This gives the protein CASSFMAGSPLHF.

This clonotype occurred many times. V usage is TRBV11-3 and J usage is TRBJ2-5, with 15 bases identical to TRBD2. The germline CDR1 and CDR2 sequences are SGHNT and YENEEA. J lost 1 base, V lost 4 bases, and 4 bases had no gene match. This CDR3 has 17 residues. CDR3 nucleotide sequence: TGTGCCAGCAGCTCCGGACTAGCGGGAGGGCCCCAAGAGACCCAGTACTTC. Amino acid sequence: CASSSGLAGGPQETQYF.

By sample fraction, this clonotype is medium-sized (0.01 to 0.1%). J is TRBJ2-5 and V is TRBV25-1; 8 bases match TRBD2. Trimming took 3 bases from V and 5 from J; bases not matched to a gene: 17. Germline V lookup: CDR1 MGHDK, CDR2 SYGVNS. The CDR3 loop spans 18 amino acids. The CDR3 protein is CASSDIAASGPHGETQYF. CDR3 sequence (DNA): TGTGCCAGCAGTGACATTGCCGCTAGCGGGCCGCATGGGGAGACCCAGTACTTC. Full variable domain (rest looked up from reference TRBV25-1 and TRBJ2-5): EADIYQTPRYLVIGTGKKITLECSQTMGHDKMYWYQQDPGMELHLIHYSYGVNSTEKGDLSSESTVSRIRTEHFPLTLESARPSHTSQYLCASSDIAASGPHGETQYFGPGTRLLVL.

On this clonotype: Since a much larger clone is just one base distant, this may be a read error. The V and J genes are TRBV27 and TRBJ2-3; tentatively, D is TRBD1 (6 bases). The CDR3 is 14 residues long. From germline, CDR1 is MNHEY and CDR2 SMNVEV (reference sequence). The V end was cut by 7 bases, the J end by 4 bases, with 15 bases between. This chain's CDR3 is CASTRDMASDTQYF. The CDR3 DNA follows: TGTGCCAGCACCCGGGACATGGCTTCAGATACGCAGTATTTT.

Remarks on this clonotype: This could be a read error, since a much larger clone is one nucleotide away. J is TRBJ1-1 and V is TRBV27; D remains unclear. The V and J ends lost 8 bases and 3 bases respectively, with 19 bases between them. This CDR3 contains 15 residues. Per the germline V gene, CDR1 is MNHEY and CDR2 is SMNVEV (reference sequence). The CDR3 is CASGQTWGSDTEAFF. CDR3 DNA: TGTGCCAGCGGTCAAACCTGGGGAAGTGACACTGAAGCTTTCTTT.

This clonotype came up many times. The V gene is TRBV19, the J gene TRBJ1-5; D perhaps matches TRBD1 (5 bases). Germline values: CDR1 LNHDA, CDR2 SQIVND (reference sequence). The germline V and J ends were trimmed by 5 bases and 6 bases, with 11 bases remaining between them. The CDR3 has 13 amino acids. CDR3 region: CASSQIGGQPQHF. For the CDR3, the DNA is TGTGCCAGTAGTCAGATTGGGGGTCAGCCCCAGCATTTT. The full variable domain, with the rest looked up from reference TRBV19 and TRBJ1-5, is DGGITQSPKYLFRKEGQNVTLSCEQNLNHDAMYWYRQDPGQGLRLIYYSQIVNDFQKGDIAEGYSVSREKKESFPLTVTSAQKNPTAFYLCASSQIGGQPQHFGDGTRLSIL.

This clonotype is deemed medium-sized (0.01 to 0.1%). This sequence joins TRBV4-1 and TRBJ2-1, with D possibly matching TRBD2 (6 bases). The CDR3 runs 16 residues. The V and J ends lost 0 bases and 5 bases respectively, with 14 bases between them. CDR1 and CDR2 from the germline V gene are MGHRA and YSYEKL. DNA of the CDR3: TGCGCCAGCAGCCAAGATCCGTACGGGAGCAACAATGAGCAGTTCTTC. It yields the protein CASSQDPYGSNNEQFF.

The CDR3 sequence: CASSHETGYDEQYF. The CDR3 bases are TGCGCCAGCAGCCATGAGACAGGGTACGACGAGCAGTACTTC. The rearrangement uses TRBV4-1 and TRBJ2-7; TRBD1 aligns across 7 bases. The CDR3 totals 14 residues. Germline CDR1 is MGHRA and CDR2 is YSYEKL. V gave up 3 bases and J gave up 5 bases; unmatched junction bases: 7.

Within the sample, this clonotype is medium-sized. The V and J genes are TRBV29-1 and TRBJ2-7; 10 bases agree with TRBD1. Germline V lookup: CDR1 SQVTM, CDR2 ANQGSEA. Trimming cost V 3 bases and J 5 bases; bases outside gene matches: 1. The CDR3 has 12 amino acids. CDR3 DNA sequence: TGCAGCGTTGAGGACAGGGGGAACGAGCAGTACTTC. As protein: CSVEDRGNEQYF.

In regard to this clonotype: A read error may explain this, as a much larger clone is one base away. This chain joins TRBV3-1 and TRBJ2-5; 12 positions agree with TRBD2. This CDR3 contains 19 residues. Germline V gives CDR1 LGHDT, CDR2 YNNKEL (reference sequence). The junction had 13 bases not matched to a gene; V was cut back by 0 bases and J by 5 bases. The CDR3: CASSQEAEGLAGGDETQYF. The CDR3 bases are TGTGCCAGCAGCCAAGAAGCCGAGGGGCTAGCGGGGGGGGACGAGACCCAGTACTTC.